This entry features one T cell receptor beta chain sequence. What it binds is not known. CDR1 and CDR2 from the germline V gene are MGHRA and YSYEKL. The CDR3 contains 15 residues. V lost 1 base and J 7 bases, leaving 16 bases between the germline ends. These data belong to a study of PD-L1 blockade in urothelial cancer. Across the whole study: Bladder-origin urothelial cancer in males described most of the 29 patients. Study-level points and caveats: Pretreatment blood TCR clonality under the median forecast improved survival. Durable-benefit patients expanded tumor-associated blood clones more at 3 weeks.

Only in-frame clones appear in the TCRdb table, and some are missing; sequencing was by immunoSEQ multiplex PCR. Here the sample spans some 56,000 clones, 85% being singletons. As to time point: pretreatment peripheral blood. The specimen comprised PBMCs, sampled around atezolizumab (anti-PD-L1) treatment. The chain has TRBV4-1 and TRBJ1-2; D gene unclear. The TCR was taken from a man between 65 and 85 years old with urothelial cancer. As DNA, the CDR3 is TGCGCCAGCAGCCAAGGATTTAGCAGCTCTAGTGGCTACACCTTC. This translates into CASSQGFSSSSGYTF.